This TCR beta chain was captured by sequencing in a study of long-term antiretroviral therapy in people with HIV. Findings of the study overall: Clonal expansions arising prior to ART prevailed in the repertoire at every time point. Once patients were on ART, diversity went higher but still fell short of transplant donor controls.

Treatment for all HIV-infected participants took place in the United States. Run at survey level, the immunoSEQ assay was version v3.0. Sequencing efforts were directed toward about 35,000-55,000 T-cell genomes per sample. Here immunoSEQ multiplex PCR was the method, and the copy in TCRdb shows in-frame clones only, minus some. Of approximately 31,000 clones in the sample, 70% to 90% were seen once. A few counts support this clone. Its antigen is currently unknown. The material sequenced was unsorted PBMCs, taken 1.1 years after starting antiretroviral therapy. The TCR originated in a man between 18 and 35 years old with HIV.

In DNA, the CDR3 is TGTGCCAGCAGCTCCGGGACAAAAGATAACGGGGAGCTGTTTTTT. It codes for CASSSGTKDNGELFF. This chain links TRBV2 with TRBJ2-2; tentatively, D is TRBD1 (6 bases). Trimming took off 6 bases at V and 7 bases at J, with 18 bases between the two ends. This CDR3 comprises 15 residues. Germline V gene sequence: CDR1 SNHLY, CDR2 FYNNEI. The entire variable domain, with the rest obtained from reference TRBV2 and TRBJ2-2, is as follows: EPEVTQTPSHQVTQMGQEVILRCVPISNHLYFYWYRQILGQKVEFLVSFYNNEISEKSEIFDDQFSVERPDGSNFTLKIRSTKLEDSAMYFCASSSGTKDNGELFFGEGSRLTVL.